These T cell receptor beta chains were read from a single sample in a study of cytomegalovirus exposure and HLA in healthy donors. Here immunoSEQ multiplex PCR was the method, and the copy in TCRdb shows in-frame clones only, minus some. This table has under 200,000 clones, around 80% appearing once. Sequencing was done on a sample of PBMCs. The source of these receptors is a man aged 35 to 55 in good health and CMV-seropositive. CDR3s leave out the opening cysteine and the closing phenylalanine or tryptophan. The D gene is left open where the match is weak.

d_call v_call cdr3_aa
TRBD2 TRBV7-8 ASSLISGGAESYEQY
TRBD1 TRBV5-1 ASSLNRRDRGRRGPQH
TRBD2 TRBV7-3 ASSTGGAETQY
NA TRBV27 ASSLTLSYEQY
TRBD1 TRBV5-1 ASSPSGGQETQY
NA TRBV5-4 ASSLGSDGSLGAF
TRBD2 TRBV18 ASSPGPPSGGPDTQY
NA TRBV7-8 ASSLGGQGINEQF
NA TRBV7-8 ASSLVETTNEKLF
NA TRBV28 ASSRWGANTGELF
NA TRBV27 ASSLSVRSYEQY
TRBD1 TRBV19 ASSLSGTGAMNTEAF
TRBD2 TRBV5-5 ASSLAGTNFVTQY
NA TRBV9 ASSEDRIPYEQY
TRBD2 TRBV4-1 ASSQELAGGTGELF
NA TRBV13 ASRSGSSYNSPLH
NA TRBV6-5 ASEDKYSYEQY
TRBD2 TRBV27 ASSLSGLAVPYEQY
NA TRBV7-2 ASSLELQGSYNSPLH
TRBD2 TRBV19 ASSSPTSVTGELF
NA TRBV7-9 ASSLSDSRDTIY
NA TRBV9 ASSVGGGRDGYT
TRBD1 TRBV4-3 ASSQDQGAGDTQY
NA TRBV30 AWRAGLQNTGELF
NA TRBV5-1 ASSLTETLKVEQY
NA TRBV7-2 ASSLAPPRVAYEQY
NA TRBV19 ASSIVTGGGETQY
TRBD1 TRBV9 ASSVGPGGNMNTEAF
NA TRBV7-8 ASSLEDTGPYQPQH
NA TRBV28 ASSANGGFSNQPQH
TRBD2 TRBV5-4 ASRAGGPVDTQY
TRBD1 TRBV30 AWSLGQGTIYEQY
TRBD2 TRBV5-4 ASSREGMAATDTQY
NA TRBV6-1 ASNKKGGESGELF
NA TRBV7-9 ASSLGGINQPQH